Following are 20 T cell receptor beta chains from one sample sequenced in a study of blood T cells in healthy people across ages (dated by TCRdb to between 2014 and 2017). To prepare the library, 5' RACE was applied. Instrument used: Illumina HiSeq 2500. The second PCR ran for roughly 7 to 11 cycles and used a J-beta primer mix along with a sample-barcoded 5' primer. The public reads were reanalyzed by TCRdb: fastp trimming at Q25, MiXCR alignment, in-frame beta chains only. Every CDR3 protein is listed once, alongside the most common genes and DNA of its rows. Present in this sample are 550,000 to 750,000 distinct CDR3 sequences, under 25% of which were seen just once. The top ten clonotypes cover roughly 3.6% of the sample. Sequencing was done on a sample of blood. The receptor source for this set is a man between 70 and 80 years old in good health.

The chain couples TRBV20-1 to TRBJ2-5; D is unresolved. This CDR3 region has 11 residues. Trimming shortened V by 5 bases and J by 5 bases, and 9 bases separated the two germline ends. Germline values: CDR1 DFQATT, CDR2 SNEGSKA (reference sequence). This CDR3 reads CSAPPGETQYF. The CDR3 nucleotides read TGCAGTGCTCCCCCCGGGGAGACCCAGTACTTC.

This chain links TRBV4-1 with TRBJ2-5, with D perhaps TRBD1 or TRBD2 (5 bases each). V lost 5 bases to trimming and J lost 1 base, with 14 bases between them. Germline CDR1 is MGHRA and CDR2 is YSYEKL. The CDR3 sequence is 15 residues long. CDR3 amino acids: CASSNVGDGQETQYF. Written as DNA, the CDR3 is TGCGCCAGCAGCAACGTGGGGGATGGCCAAGAGACCCAGTACTTC.

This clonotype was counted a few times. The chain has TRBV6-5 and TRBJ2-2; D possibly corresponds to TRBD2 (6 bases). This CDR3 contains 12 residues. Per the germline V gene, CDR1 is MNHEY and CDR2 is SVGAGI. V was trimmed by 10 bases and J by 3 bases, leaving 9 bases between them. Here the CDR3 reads CATKRDTGELFF. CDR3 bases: TGTGCCACCAAGCGGGACACCGGGGAGCTGTTTTTT.

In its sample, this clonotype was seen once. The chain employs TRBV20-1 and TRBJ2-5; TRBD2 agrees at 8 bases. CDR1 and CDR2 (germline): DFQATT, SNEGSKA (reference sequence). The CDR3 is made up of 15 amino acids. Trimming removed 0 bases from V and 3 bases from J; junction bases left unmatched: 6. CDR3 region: CSARDPSGREETQYF. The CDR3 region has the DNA TGCAGTGCTAGAGACCCCAGCGGGAGAGAAGAGACCCAGTACTTC.

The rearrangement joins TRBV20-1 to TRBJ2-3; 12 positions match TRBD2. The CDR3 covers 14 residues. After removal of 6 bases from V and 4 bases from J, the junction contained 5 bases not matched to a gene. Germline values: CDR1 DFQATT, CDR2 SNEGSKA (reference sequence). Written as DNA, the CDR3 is TGCAGTGCAAGGACTAGCGGGATACCAGATACGCAGTATTTT. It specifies CSARTSGIPDTQYF.

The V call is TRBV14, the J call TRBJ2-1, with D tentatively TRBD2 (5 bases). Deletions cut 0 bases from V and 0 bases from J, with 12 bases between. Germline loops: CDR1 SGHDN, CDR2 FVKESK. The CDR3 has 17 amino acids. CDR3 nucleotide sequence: TGTGCCAGCAGCCAAGATTGGGGAGCGCCCTCCTACAATGAGCAGTTCTTC. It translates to CASSQDWGAPSYNEQFF.

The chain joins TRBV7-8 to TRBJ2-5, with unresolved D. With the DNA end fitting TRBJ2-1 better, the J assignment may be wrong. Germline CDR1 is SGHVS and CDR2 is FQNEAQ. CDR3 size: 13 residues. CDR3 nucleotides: TGTGCCAGCAGCTTTCAGGCTGACAATGAGCAGTTCTTC. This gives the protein CASSFQADNEQFF.

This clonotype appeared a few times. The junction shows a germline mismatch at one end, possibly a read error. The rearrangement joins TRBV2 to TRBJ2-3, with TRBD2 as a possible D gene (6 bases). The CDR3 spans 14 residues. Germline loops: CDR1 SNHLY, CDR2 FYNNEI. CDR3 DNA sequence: TGTACCAGCAGGAGGGGCGGGACCACTGATACGCAGTATTTT. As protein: CTSRRGGTTDTQYF.

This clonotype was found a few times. CDR3 in DNA: TGCGCCAGCAGCCCCCGGTGGCCCTACACCGGGGAGCTGTTTTTT. It encodes CASSPRWPYTGELFF. The V call is TRBV4-1, the J call TRBJ2-2; D gene uncertain. CDR3 length: 15 amino acids. CDR1 and CDR2 (germline): MGHRA, YSYEKL. Trimming removed 4 bases at V and 3 bases at J, with 12 bases between.

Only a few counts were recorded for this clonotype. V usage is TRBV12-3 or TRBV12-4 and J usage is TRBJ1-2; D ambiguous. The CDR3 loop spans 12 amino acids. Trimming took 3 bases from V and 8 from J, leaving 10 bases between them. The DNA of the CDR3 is TGTGCCAGCAGTTTCCCAGGTTTGGGCTACACCTTC. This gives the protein CASSFPGLGYTF.

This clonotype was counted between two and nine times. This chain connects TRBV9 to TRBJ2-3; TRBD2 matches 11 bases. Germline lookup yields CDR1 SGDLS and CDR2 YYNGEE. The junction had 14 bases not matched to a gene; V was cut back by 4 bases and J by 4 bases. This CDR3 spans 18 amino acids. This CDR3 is CASSFRPTSGSPADTQYF. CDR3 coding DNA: TGTGCCAGCAGCTTTAGGCCTACTAGCGGGAGCCCCGCAGATACGCAGTATTTT.

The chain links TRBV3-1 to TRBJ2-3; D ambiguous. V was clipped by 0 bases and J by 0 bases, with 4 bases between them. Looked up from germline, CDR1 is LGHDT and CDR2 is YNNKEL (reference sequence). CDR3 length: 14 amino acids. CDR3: CASSQDQSTDTQYF. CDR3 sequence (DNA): TGTGCCAGCAGCCAAGATCAGAGCACAGATACGCAGTATTTT.

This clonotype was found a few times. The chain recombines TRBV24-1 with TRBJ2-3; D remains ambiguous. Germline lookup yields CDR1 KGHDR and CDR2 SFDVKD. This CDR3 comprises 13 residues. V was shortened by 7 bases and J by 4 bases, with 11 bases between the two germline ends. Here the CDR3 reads CATRPDGADTQYF. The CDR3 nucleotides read TGTGCCACCAGGCCAGACGGCGCAGATACGCAGTATTTT.

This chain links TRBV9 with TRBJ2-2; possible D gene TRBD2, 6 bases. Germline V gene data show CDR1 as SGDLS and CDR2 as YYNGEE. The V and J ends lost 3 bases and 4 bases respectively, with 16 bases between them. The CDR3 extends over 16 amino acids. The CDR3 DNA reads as TGTGCCAGCAGCGCGGACGGGAGCGTGGGCACCGGGGAGCTGTTTTTT. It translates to CASSADGSVGTGELFF.

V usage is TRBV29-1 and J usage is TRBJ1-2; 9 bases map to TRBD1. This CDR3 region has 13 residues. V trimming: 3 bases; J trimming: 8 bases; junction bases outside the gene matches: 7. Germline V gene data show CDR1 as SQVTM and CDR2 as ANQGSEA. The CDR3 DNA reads TGCAGCGTTGAGGTGGGACAGGGATACGGCTACACCTTC. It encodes CSVEVGQGYGYTF. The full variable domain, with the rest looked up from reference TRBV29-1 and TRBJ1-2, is SAVISQKPSRDICQRGTSLTIQCQVDSQVTMMFWYRQQPGQSLTLIATANQGSEATYESGFVIDKFPISRPNLTFSTLTVSNMSPEDSSIYLCSVEVGQGYGYTFGSGTRLTVV.

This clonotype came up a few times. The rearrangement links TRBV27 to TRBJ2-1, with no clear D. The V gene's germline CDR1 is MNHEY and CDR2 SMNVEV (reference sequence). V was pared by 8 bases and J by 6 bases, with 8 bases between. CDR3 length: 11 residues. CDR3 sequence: CASRVRNEQFF. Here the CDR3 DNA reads TGTGCCAGCCGAGTCCGCAATGAGCAGTTCTTC.

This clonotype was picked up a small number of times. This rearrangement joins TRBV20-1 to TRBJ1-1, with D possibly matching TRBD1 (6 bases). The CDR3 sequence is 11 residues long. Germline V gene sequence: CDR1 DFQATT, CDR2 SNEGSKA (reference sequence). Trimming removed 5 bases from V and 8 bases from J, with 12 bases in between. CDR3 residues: CSAVWRGEAFF. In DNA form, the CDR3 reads TGCAGTGCTGTGTGGAGGGGGGAAGCTTTCTTT.

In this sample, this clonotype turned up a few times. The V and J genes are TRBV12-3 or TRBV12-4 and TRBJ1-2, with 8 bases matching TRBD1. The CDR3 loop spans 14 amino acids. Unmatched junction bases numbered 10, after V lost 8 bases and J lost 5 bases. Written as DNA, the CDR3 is TGTGCCAGCGTGGGACAGGAGCAAGGATATGGCTACACCTTC. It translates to CASVGQEQGYGYTF.

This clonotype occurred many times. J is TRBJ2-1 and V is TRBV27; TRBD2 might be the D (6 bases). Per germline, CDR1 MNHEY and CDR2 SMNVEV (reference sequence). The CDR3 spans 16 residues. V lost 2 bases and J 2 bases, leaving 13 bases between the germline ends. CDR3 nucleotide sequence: TGTGCCAGCAGTTTAGCGGCGGGAAGGCCCTACAATGAGCAGTTCTTC. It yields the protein CASSLAAGRPYNEQFF.

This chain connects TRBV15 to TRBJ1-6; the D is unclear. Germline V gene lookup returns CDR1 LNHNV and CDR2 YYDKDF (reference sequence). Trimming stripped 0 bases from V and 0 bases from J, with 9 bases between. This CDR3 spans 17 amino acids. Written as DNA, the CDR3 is TGTGCCACCAGCAGAGACGCGGGGAGCTCCTATAATTCACCCCTCCACTTT. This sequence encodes CATSRDAGSSYNSPLHF.